A selection of T cell receptor beta chains follows, all from one sample in a study of PD-L1 blockade in urothelial cancer. Here immunoSEQ multiplex PCR was the method, and the copy in TCRdb shows in-frame clones only, minus some. The sample includes tens of thousands of clones, roughly 76% of them seen just once. The sequencing here drew on PBMCs, taken around atezolizumab (anti-PD-L1) treatment. These TCRs come from a man aged 70 or older with urothelial cancer. The conserved cysteine and the conserved F or W are not part of the CDR3 here. The D gene is left open where the match is weak.

d_call	j_call	v_call	cdr3_aa
TRBD1	TRBJ1-5	TRBV10-3	AIKRTGGEEPQH
NA	TRBJ1-6	TRBV6-1	ASTRGAGHSPLH
TRBD1	TRBJ1-6	TRBV29-1	SVRAGGFNSPLH
TRBD2	TRBJ2-3	TRBV6-4	ASSEGGSLADTQY
TRBD1	TRBJ2-4	TRBV5-6	ASSLVRGQGNIQY
TRBD1	TRBJ1-1	TRBV6-5	ASRANRGDYTEAF
NA	TRBJ2-2	TRBV11-2	ASSLGDLGAGGELF
NA	TRBJ2-5	TRBV7-6	ASSLRGTQETQY
NA	TRBJ2-3	TRBV5-1	ASSPGGGTDTQY
NA	TRBJ2-1	TRBV5-1	ASSLEAATNYNEQF
TRBD1	TRBJ2-6	TRBV9	ASSVSSTGEFSGANVLT
TRBD1	TRBJ2-5	TRBV11-3	ASSLVGQGVDQY
NA	TRBJ1-1	TRBV4-2	ASSRIGDEAEAF
TRBD1	TRBJ2-1	TRBV18	ASSKDRARGNEQF
TRBD1	TRBJ2-7	TRBV2	ASSLPDRGNEQY
TRBD2	TRBJ2-3	TRBV30	AWASGRTDTQY
NA	TRBJ2-2	TRBV10-3	AISDSNTGELF
NA	TRBJ1-4	TRBV5-1	ASSLVRPGEKLF
TRBD2	TRBJ2-3	TRBV19	ASSLGLSGSPSTDTQY
NA	TRBJ1-1	TRBV20-1	SAPRRGEAF
TRBD2	TRBJ2-4	TRBV5-8	ASSTGTSRGNIQY
NA	TRBJ1-2	TRBV7-9	ASSLDAGSGYT
TRBD1	TRBJ2-7	TRBV11-3	ASSTDRGHEQY
NA	TRBJ2-5	TRBV5-6	ASSLGEVKTQY
NA	TRBJ1-2	TRBV28	ASTHSGYGYT
NA	TRBJ2-4	TRBV12-2	ASRLAQGLAKNIQY
NA	TRBJ1-5	TRBV9	ASSVGGGRGEPQH
NA	TRBJ1-1	TRBV27	ASSRPGITEAF
TRBD2	NA	TRBV6-1	ASSEGGGAYEQY
TRBD2	TRBJ2-3	TRBV10-2	ASSDPAGGLTDTQY
TRBD1	TRBJ1-1	TRBV6-1	ASSEAGTAMNTEAF
NA	TRBJ2-5	TRBV11-2	ASSLVEGSGTQY
TRBD1	TRBJ2-3	TRBV5-1	ASSESGTGGADTQY
TRBD2	TRBJ2-2	TRBV11-2	ASSPSGRGGTGELF
TRBD1	TRBJ1-6	TRBV19	ASSPSYRGRGSPLH
TRBD2	TRBJ2-1	TRBV10-3	AISPSGGDPYNEQF
TRBD2	TRBJ2-1	TRBV10-3	AAGTSGRTDNEQF
TRBD2	TRBJ2-5	TRBV4-3	ASSQGSGRAGETQY
NA	TRBJ2-3	TRBV7-3	ASSLDRTDTQY
NA	TRBJ1-2	TRBV11-1	ASSQGGNYGYT
NA	TRBJ1-3	TRBV6-5	ASSTGSHSGNTIY
TRBD1	TRBJ1-6	TRBV19	ASRWGTGDNSPLH
NA	TRBJ1-1	TRBV5-6	ASSSPRTTPTGAF
NA	TRBJ2-3	TRBV4-1	ASSQERQADTQY
TRBD2	TRBJ2-5	TRBV7-2	ASSPPGRVETQY
TRBD1	TRBJ2-1	TRBV9	ASSVSGTGIADEQF
NA	TRBJ2-1	TRBV19	ASSPGQAYNEQF
NA	TRBJ2-2	TRBV21-1	ASSKAGGTGHTGELF
TRBD1	TRBJ2-3	TRBV6-1	ASTLRQGSADTQY